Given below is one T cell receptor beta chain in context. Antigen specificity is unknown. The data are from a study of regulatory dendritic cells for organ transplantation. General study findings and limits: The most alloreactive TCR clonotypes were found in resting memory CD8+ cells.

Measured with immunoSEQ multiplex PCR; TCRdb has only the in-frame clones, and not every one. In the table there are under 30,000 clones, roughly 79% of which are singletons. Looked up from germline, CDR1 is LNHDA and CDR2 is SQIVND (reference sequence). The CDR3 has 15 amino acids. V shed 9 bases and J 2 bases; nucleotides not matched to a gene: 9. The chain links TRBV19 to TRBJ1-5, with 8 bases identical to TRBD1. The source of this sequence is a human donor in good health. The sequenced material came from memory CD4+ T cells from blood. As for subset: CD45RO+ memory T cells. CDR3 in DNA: TGTGCCAGCCGCCCCCCGGGACAGGGCAATCAGCCCCAGCATTTT. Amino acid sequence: CASRPPGQGNQPQHF.